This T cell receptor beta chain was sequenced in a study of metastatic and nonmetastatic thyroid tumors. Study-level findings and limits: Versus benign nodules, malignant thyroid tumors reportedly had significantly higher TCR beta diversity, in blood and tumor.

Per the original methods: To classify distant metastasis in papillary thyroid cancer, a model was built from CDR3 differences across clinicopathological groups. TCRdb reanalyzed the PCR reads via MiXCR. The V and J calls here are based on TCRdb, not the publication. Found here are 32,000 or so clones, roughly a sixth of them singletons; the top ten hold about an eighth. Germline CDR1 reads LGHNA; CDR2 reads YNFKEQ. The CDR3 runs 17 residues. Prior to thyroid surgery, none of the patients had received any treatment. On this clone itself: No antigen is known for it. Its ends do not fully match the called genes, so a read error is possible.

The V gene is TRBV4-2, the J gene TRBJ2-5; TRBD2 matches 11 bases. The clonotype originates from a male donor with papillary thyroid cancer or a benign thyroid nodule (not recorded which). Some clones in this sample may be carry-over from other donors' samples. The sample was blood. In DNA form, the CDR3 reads TGTGCCATCAGCCAAGGTCTAGCGGGGGGTGTACAAGATACCCAGTACTTC. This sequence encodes CAISQGLAGGVQDTQYF.